The 15 T cell receptor beta chains given below trace back to one sample, sequenced in a study of beta chain features in type 1 diabetes. Isolated RNA was reverse transcribed in full, so expressed TCRB transcripts were sequenced. The method was immunoSEQ multiplex PCR; TCRdb's version includes in-frame clones alone and lacks a portion of them. Of approximately 380,000 clones listed, about 15% are singletons. Sequenced sample: naive CD4+ T cells from blood. The receptors originated from a woman under 30 in good health.

This clone has more than one count but fewer than ten. The chain joins TRBV7-9 to TRBJ2-3, with 9 bases fitting TRBD2. From germline, CDR1 is SEHNR and CDR2 FQNEAQ (reference sequence). This CDR3 comprises 16 residues. The V and J ends lost 4 bases and 4 bases, in that order; junction bases with no gene match: 9. The CDR3 coding sequence is TGTGCCAGCAGCTCCGTGCGGGAGGGCCTTCCAGATACGCAGTATTTT. This codes for CASSSVREGLPDTQYF.

This clone has more than one count but fewer than ten. DNA for the CDR3: TGTGCCAGCAGTTACTCCAGCATTCAGTACTTC. Translation gives CASSYSSIQYF. The chain uses TRBV6-5 and TRBJ2-4; the D is unclear. CDR1 is MNHEY and CDR2 is SVGAGI in the germline V gene. V lost 0 bases and J 9 bases, leaving 3 bases between the germline ends. The CDR3 covers 11 residues.

The CDR3 protein is CASSPDRTYGYTF. The CDR3 coding sequence is TGTGCCAGCAGCCCGGACAGAACCTATGGCTACACCTTC. This rearrangement joins TRBV7-9 to TRBJ1-2, with D possibly being TRBD1 (6 bases). Germline CDR1 SEHNR, CDR2 FQNEAQ (reference sequence). This CDR3 comprises 13 residues. The V end lost 5 bases, the J end lost 4 bases, and 11 bases lay between the germline ends. Full variable domain (outside the CDR3, taken from reference TRBV7-9 and TRBJ1-2): DTGVSQNPRHKITKRGQNVTFRCDPISEHNRLYWYRQTLGQGPEFLTYFQNEAQLEKSRLLSDRFSAERPKGSFSTLEIQRTEQGDSAMYLCASSPDRTYGYTFGSGTRLTVV.

This clone was seen more than once but under ten times. The chain has TRBV6-1 and TRBJ2-3, with 7 bases identical to TRBD1. CDR3 length: 17 residues. Germline V gene lookup returns CDR1 MNHNS and CDR2 SASEGT. V gave up 0 bases and J gave up 9 bases; unmatched junction bases: 15. DNA for the CDR3: TGTGCCAGCAGTGAAGCTCATCGGACAGGCCCTCCTCGAACGCAGTATTTT. Residues: CASSEAHRTGPPRTQYF.

V is TRBV11-2 and J is TRBJ2-1; the D gene is possibly TRBD2 (5 bases). This CDR3 has 13 residues. Germline CDR1 is SGHAT and CDR2 is FQNNGV. Trimming stripped 4 bases from V and 7 bases from J, with 11 bases between. The CDR3 DNA is TGTGCCAGCAGCTCCGAACTAGGGAATGAGCAGTTCTTC. Protein product: CASSSELGNEQFF.

The gene calls are TRBV10-3 and TRBJ1-4; D is uncertain. Trimming removed 7 bases at V and 1 base at J, with 10 bases between. The CDR3 extends over 14 amino acids. Germline V gene lookup returns CDR1 ENHRY and CDR2 SYGVKD. The CDR3 DNA sequence: TGTGCCATCATGAGTGAGGGAACTAATGAAAAACTGTTTTTT. Its protein is CAIMSEGTNEKLFF.

This clone was found a few times. V is TRBV18 and J is TRBJ1-1; no clear D. V shed 2 bases and J shed 2 bases, with 9 bases lying between them. Germline V CDR1 and CDR2: KGHSH, LQKENI. The CDR3 consists of 14 residues. CDR3 amino acids: CASSPNEANTEAFF. The CDR3, as DNA: TGTGCCAGCTCACCAAATGAGGCTAACACTGAAGCTTTCTTT.

This clone was counted a few times. Other DNA sequences from this sample encode an identical CDR3 as well. This rearrangement joins TRBV6-5 to TRBJ1-2, with TRBD1 identical over 9 bases. This CDR3 spans 15 amino acids. Trimming took 0 bases from V and 2 from J; bases not matched to a gene: 1. Germline V gene lookup returns CDR1 MNHEY and CDR2 SVGAGI. The CDR3 region has the DNA TGTGCCAGCAGTTACTCCGGGACAGGGAACTATGGCTACACCTTC. As protein: CASSYSGTGNYGYTF.

The gene calls are TRBV29-1 and TRBJ2-4; D call uncertain. Between the trimmed V and J ends, which lost 0 bases and 10 bases, there was a span of 16 bases. There are 14 residues in the CDR3. Germline-derived CDR1 and CDR2 are SQVTM and ANQGSEA. The CDR3 DNA follows: TGCAGCGTTGAAGATAACTTCAGAGGCCGGATTCAGTACTTC. This translates into CSVEDNFRGRIQYF.

This clone was counted between two and nine times. One end of the junction does not line up with germline, which may come from a read error. The chain couples TRBV7-7 to TRBJ2-5, with 12 bases that match TRBD1. Germline V gives CDR1 SSHAT, CDR2 FNYEAQ (reference sequence). The CDR3 extends over 15 amino acids. CDR3 in DNA: TGTGCTAGCAGCCCAAGGGACAGGGGGCCAGGGACCCAGTACTTC. Amino acid sequence: CASSPRDRGPGTQYF. Together with reference TRBV7-7 and TRBJ2-5, the CDR3 gives the full variable domain: GAGVSQSPRYKVTKRGQDVTLRCDPISSHATLYWYQQALGQGPEFLTYFNYEAQPDKSGLPSDRFSAERPEGSISTLTIQRTEQRDSAMYRCASSPRDRGPGTQYFGPGTRLLVL.

The V gene is TRBV28, the J gene TRBJ2-7; TRBD1 agrees at 8 bases. The CDR3 runs to 15 residues. With V trimmed by 8 bases and J by 5 bases, 14 bases remained unmatched. CDR1 is MDHEN, CDR2 SYDVKM, per germline. CDR3 bases: TGTGCCAGCGGGGGGCCGGGACAGGAGGTCCACGAGCAGTACTTC. Translation: CASGGPGQEVHEQYF. Together with reference TRBV28 and TRBJ2-7, the CDR3 gives the full variable domain: DVKVTQSSRYLVKRTGEKVFLECVQDMDHENMFWYRQDPGLGLRLIYFSYDVKMKEKGDIPEGYSVSREKKERFSLILESASTNQTSMYLCASGGPGQEVHEQYFGPGTRLTVT.

Only a few counts were recorded for this clone. The chain employs TRBV5-1 and TRBJ2-7, with D perhaps matching TRBD1 (5 bases). V was pared by 4 bases and J by 3 bases, with 14 bases between. The germline V gene has CDR1 SGHRS and CDR2 YFSETQ. This CDR3 has 14 residues. The CDR3 region is CASSPERTSYEQYF. Written as DNA, the CDR3 is TGCGCCAGCAGCCCCGAAAGGACAAGCTACGAGCAGTACTTC.

This clone was seen a handful of times. The V and J genes are TRBV5-1 and TRBJ2-2; D unresolved. V gave up 4 bases and J gave up 3 bases, with 4 bases separating them. The CDR3 totals 12 residues. Germline assignment: CDR1 SGHRS and CDR2 YFSETQ. In DNA form, the CDR3 reads TGCGCCAGCAGCCAGGACACCGGGGAGCTGTTTTTT. This encodes CASSQDTGELFF.

This clone was found a few times. The chain recombines TRBV19 with TRBJ2-7; 7 positions match TRBD1. CDR1 LNHDA and CDR2 SQIVND come from the germline V gene (reference sequence). CDR3 length equals 15 residues. After removal of 5 bases from V and 3 bases from J, the junction contained 10 bases not matched to a gene. The CDR3: CASSSHSGTVYEQYF. DNA of the CDR3: TGTGCCAGTAGTTCCCATTCCGGGACAGTCTACGAGCAGTACTTC.

This clone came up a few times. The CDR3 DNA follows: TGTGCCTGGAGCGCCTTCACAGGGTCGTTTAATGAAAAACTGTTTTTT. It yields the protein CAWSAFTGSFNEKLFF. V usage is TRBV30 and J usage is TRBJ1-4, with D perhaps matching TRBD1 (6 bases). Germline CDR1 is GTSNPN and CDR2 is SVGIG (reference sequence). V was shortened by 3 bases and J by 4 bases, with 18 bases between the two germline ends. This CDR3 has 16 residues.